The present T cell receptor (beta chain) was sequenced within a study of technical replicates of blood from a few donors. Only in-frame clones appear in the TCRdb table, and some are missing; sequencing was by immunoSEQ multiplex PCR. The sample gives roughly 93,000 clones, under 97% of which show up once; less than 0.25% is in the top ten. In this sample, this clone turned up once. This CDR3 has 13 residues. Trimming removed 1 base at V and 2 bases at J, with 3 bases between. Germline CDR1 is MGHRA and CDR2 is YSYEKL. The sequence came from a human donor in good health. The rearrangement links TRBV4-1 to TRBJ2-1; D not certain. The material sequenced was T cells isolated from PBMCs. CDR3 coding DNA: TGCGCCAGCAGCCAAGGGCCCTACAATGAGCAGTTCTTC. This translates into CASSQGPYNEQFF.